The rows below give T cell receptor beta chains drawn from one sample of a study of blood T cell repertoires in COVID-19. TCRdb's table, derived via immunoSEQ multiplex PCR, lists solely in-frame clones and lacks some. The table has around 60,000 clones, about two thirds seen once. The specimen was peripheral blood. The receptors come from an older woman with COVID-19, enrolled during active disease. The conserved cysteine and the conserved F or W are not part of the CDR3 here. Each record gives: J gene, CDR3 length, V gene, clone size, CDR3 protein. Clone size is not always given. Where it is, it says once, few, many or a class for expanded clones.

J gene: TRBJ1-2
CDR3 length: 13
V gene: TRBV11-1
clone size: -
CDR3 protein: ASSSRDRPNYGYT

J gene: TRBJ2-1
CDR3 length: 11
V gene: TRBV9
clone size: -
CDR3 protein: ASSAYPGNEQF

J gene: TRBJ2-1
CDR3 length: 13
V gene: TRBV6-6
clone size: few
CDR3 protein: ASSYTRTQLNEQF

J gene: TRBJ2-7
CDR3 length: 13
V gene: TRBV5-6
clone size: -
CDR3 protein: ASSLVWQGTGEQY

J gene: TRBJ1-6
CDR3 length: 11
V gene: TRBV5-5
clone size: -
CDR3 protein: ASSITGTSPLH

J gene: TRBJ1-1
CDR3 length: 12
V gene: TRBV18
clone size: -
CDR3 protein: ASSPQDRNTEAF

J gene: TRBJ2-1
CDR3 length: 15
V gene: TRBV5-4
clone size: -
CDR3 protein: ASSSTILAGSYNEQF

J gene: TRBJ1-2
CDR3 length: 12
V gene: TRBV5-5
clone size: many
CDR3 protein: ASSSLGQGYGYT

J gene: TRBJ1-2
CDR3 length: 12
V gene: TRBV3-1/TRBV3-2
clone size: -
CDR3 protein: ASNTRGVNYGYT

J gene: TRBJ2-3
CDR3 length: 12
V gene: TRBV7-3
clone size: -
CDR3 protein: ASSRQGSTDTQY

J gene: TRBJ2-5
CDR3 length: 13
V gene: TRBV27
clone size: -
CDR3 protein: ASRQQRGRAETQY

J gene: TRBJ1-5
CDR3 length: 16
V gene: TRBV28
clone size: few
CDR3 protein: ASSLLSLRAGPNQPQH

J gene: TRBJ1-5
CDR3 length: 14
V gene: TRBV2
clone size: -
CDR3 protein: ASRGQGAGPGQPQH

J gene: TRBJ1-1
CDR3 length: 13
V gene: TRBV28
clone size: -
CDR3 protein: ASRMPLGGNTEAF

J gene: TRBJ2-2
CDR3 length: 13
V gene: TRBV27
clone size: -
CDR3 protein: ASSRSGTPTGELF

J gene: TRBJ2-1
CDR3 length: 12
V gene: TRBV28
clone size: once
CDR3 protein: ASSLRPARAEQF

J gene: TRBJ1-4
CDR3 length: 13
V gene: TRBV4-1
clone size: -
CDR3 protein: ASTPSPGGNEKLF

J gene: TRBJ2-5
CDR3 length: 11
V gene: TRBV6-1
clone size: -
CDR3 protein: ASSPTGSETQY

J gene: TRBJ2-1
CDR3 length: 16
V gene: TRBV5-1
clone size: -
CDR3 protein: ASSRRTSGRSSYNEQF

J gene: TRBJ2-1
CDR3 length: 14
V gene: TRBV4-2
clone size: -
CDR3 protein: ASSQEGGLPYNEQF

J gene: TRBJ2-3
CDR3 length: 14
V gene: TRBV7-2
clone size: -
CDR3 protein: ASSLDGGGPTDTQY

J gene: TRBJ2-3
CDR3 length: 11
V gene: TRBV19
clone size: medium-sized
CDR3 protein: ASSVWDRDTQY

J gene: TRBJ1-3
CDR3 length: 15
V gene: TRBV7-2
clone size: -
CDR3 protein: ASSFQPGQGGGNTIY

J gene: TRBJ1-6
CDR3 length: 12
V gene: TRBV5-1
clone size: -
CDR3 protein: ASSDGQYNSPLH

J gene: TRBJ1-1
CDR3 length: 13
V gene: TRBV9
clone size: -
CDR3 protein: ASSVMGTGVTEAF

J gene: TRBJ1-6
CDR3 length: 14
V gene: TRBV27
clone size: -
CDR3 protein: ASSLGAGPSNSPLH

J gene: TRBJ2-2
CDR3 length: 13
V gene: TRBV19
clone size: -
CDR3 protein: ASTLAGAGTGELF

J gene: TRBJ1-1
CDR3 length: 13
V gene: TRBV14
clone size: -
CDR3 protein: ASSKTRAMNTEAF

J gene: TRBJ2-1
CDR3 length: 12
V gene: TRBV11-1
clone size: -
CDR3 protein: ASSSTTGGNEQF

J gene: TRBJ1-2
CDR3 length: 13
V gene: TRBV4-3
clone size: -
CDR3 protein: ASSQDGDSHYGYT

J gene: TRBJ2-3
CDR3 length: 13
V gene: TRBV19
clone size: -
CDR3 protein: ASRELAGGTDTQY

J gene: TRBJ2-3
CDR3 length: 13
V gene: TRBV11-2
clone size: -
CDR3 protein: ASSKVGGGTDTQY

J gene: TRBJ1-2
CDR3 length: 13
V gene: TRBV27
clone size: -
CDR3 protein: ASSLSKGALDGYT

J gene: TRBJ1-3
CDR3 length: 12
V gene: TRBV2
clone size: -
CDR3 protein: ATRQGFSGNTIY

J gene: TRBJ2-1
CDR3 length: 9
V gene: TRBV6-5
clone size: -
CDR3 protein: ASSYAGEQF

J gene: TRBJ1-6
CDR3 length: 16
V gene: TRBV7-2
clone size: -
CDR3 protein: ASSLGRGVGSYNSPLH

J gene: TRBJ2-1
CDR3 length: 12
V gene: TRBV7-2
clone size: once
CDR3 protein: ASSRGGRGNEQF

J gene: TRBJ1-2
CDR3 length: 13
V gene: TRBV5-4
clone size: -
CDR3 protein: ASSLGGFGNYGYT

J gene: TRBJ2-1
CDR3 length: 13
V gene: TRBV3-1/TRBV3-2
clone size: -
CDR3 protein: ASSLTSGGALEQF

J gene: TRBJ1-1
CDR3 length: 9
V gene: TRBV10-3
clone size: few
CDR3 protein: AISVGTEAF

J gene: TRBJ2-1
CDR3 length: 13
V gene: TRBV7-3
clone size: once
CDR3 protein: ASSLRDQGPNGLF

J gene: TRBJ2-7
CDR3 length: 13
V gene: TRBV20-1
clone size: -
CDR3 protein: SASKGSGGSYEQY

J gene: TRBJ1-1
CDR3 length: 14
V gene: TRBV13
clone size: once
CDR3 protein: ASSLGTGTGGYEAF

J gene: TRBJ1-1
CDR3 length: 12
V gene: TRBV13
clone size: -
CDR3 protein: ASSLYGLSTEAF

J gene: TRBJ2-6
CDR3 length: 16
V gene: TRBV3-1/TRBV3-2
clone size: -
CDR3 protein: ASSPTTGGSSGANVLT

J gene: TRBJ1-6
CDR3 length: 14
V gene: TRBV6-1
clone size: few
CDR3 protein: ASGGTVPGEGSPLH

J gene: TRBJ2-1
CDR3 length: 13
V gene: TRBV11-2
clone size: few
CDR3 protein: ASSVGTSSYNEQF

J gene: TRBJ2-5
CDR3 length: 10
V gene: TRBV12-3/TRBV12-4
clone size: -
CDR3 protein: ASSPASRTQY